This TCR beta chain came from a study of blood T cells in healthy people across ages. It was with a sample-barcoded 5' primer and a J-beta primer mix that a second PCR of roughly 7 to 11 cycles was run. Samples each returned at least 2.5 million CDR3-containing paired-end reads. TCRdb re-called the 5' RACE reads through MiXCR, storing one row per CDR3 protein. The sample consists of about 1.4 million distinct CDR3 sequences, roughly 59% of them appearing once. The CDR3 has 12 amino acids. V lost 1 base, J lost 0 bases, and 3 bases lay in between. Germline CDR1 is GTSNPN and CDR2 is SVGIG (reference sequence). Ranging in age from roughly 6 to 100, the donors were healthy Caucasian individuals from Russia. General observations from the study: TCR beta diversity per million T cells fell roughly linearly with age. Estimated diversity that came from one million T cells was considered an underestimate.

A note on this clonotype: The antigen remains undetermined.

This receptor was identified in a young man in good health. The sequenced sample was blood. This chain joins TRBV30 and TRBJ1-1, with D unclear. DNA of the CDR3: TGTGCCTGGAGTGGGGTGAACACTGAAGCTTTCTTT. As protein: CAWSGVNTEAFF.